Listed below are T cell receptor beta chains from one sample, sequenced in a study of cytomegalovirus exposure and HLA in healthy donors. Sequenced by immunoSEQ multiplex PCR; TCRdb stores in-frame clones only, minus some. The ten most abundant clones cover under 7% of a sample with some 62,000 clones. The material sequenced was PBMCs. All receptors derive from a young man in good health and CMV-seropositive. The CDR3 runs from the conserved cysteine through the conserved F or W.

>TRBV15|TRBJ1-2
CATSPGDRNYGYTF
>TRBV11-3|TRBJ2-4
CASSLDGVSGDIQYF
>TRBV27|TRBJ2-7
CASTAHGQGSHEQYF
>TRBV14|TRBJ1-4
CASSQFRGTTNEKLFF
>TRBV12-5|TRBJ2-1
CASGFRTSGSGYNEQFF
>TRBV9|TRBJ2-3
CASSPLAGGGTDTQYF
>TRBV6-5|TRBJ2-7
CASSSAGLHSYEQYF
>TRBV9|TRBJ1-3
CASSGGAEGNTIYF
>TRBV9|TRBJ1-1
CASSVAGTTEAFF
>TRBV9|TRBJ2-3
CASSVVAGGLTDTQYF
>TRBV4-2|TRBJ1-1
CASSQDLRGHTEAFF
>TRBV6-5|TRBJ1-1
CASSYSNQMNTEAFF
>TRBV7-9|TRBJ1-1
CASSFQGTEAFF
>TRBV6-1|TRBJ1-2
CASIDRGRDYGYTF
>TRBV7-3|TRBJ1-1
CASNRQGGGATEAFF
>TRBV4-1|TRBJ2-7
CASSQVAPASYEQYF
>TRBV18|TRBJ2-7
CASSPTGQGSYEQYF
>TRBV5-5|TRBJ1-2
CASSLNYPPGYTF
>TRBV6-5|TRBJ2-5
CASSYQRDRLQETQYF
>TRBV7-9|TRBJ1-2
CASSLTGGDYGYTF
>TRBV5-6|TRBJ2-7
CASSLGGTEQYF
>TRBV18|TRBJ2-1
CASSHEVYNEQFF
>TRBV30|TRBJ2-3
CAWSLLAGGTDTQYF
>TRBV6-5|TRBJ2-7
CASFPGLAGSYEQYF
>TRBV30|TRBJ2-1
CARSRGSGEQFF
>TRBV2|TRBJ1-6
CASRTRGGVNSPLHF
>TRBV30|TRBJ1-6
CAWSVRLTNNSPLHF
>TRBV7-8|TRBJ2-1
CASSLGGRVKNEQFF
>TRBV6-5|TRBJ2-1
CASTSVGSWDEQFF
>TRBV29-1|TRBJ1-2
CSIWDKNYGYTF
>TRBV18|TRBJ1-1
CASSPEGQGHSEAFF
>TRBV5-4|TRBJ2-7
CASSPRTGPYEQYF
>TRBV5-6|TRBJ2-7
CASSLQGTYEQYF
>TRBV5-1|TRBJ1-1
CASSSARGANTEAFF
>TRBV27|TRBJ2-1
CASSLSREGYEQFF
>TRBV7-8|TRBJ1-6
CASSTPYRAGMAGSPLHF
>TRBV18|TRBJ1-2
CASSPRQGLGNYGYTF
>TRBV19|TRBJ2-7
CASSTKGQGYTYEQYF
>TRBV30|TRBJ2-1
CAWSPETGVGEQFF
>TRBV7-2|TRBJ2-7
CASSLRGVEQYF
>TRBV5-5|TRBJ2-1
CASSWGIGQGYNEQFF
>TRBV25-1|TRBJ2-6
CASSRDRGRSGANVLTF
>TRBV30|TRBJ2-2
CAWSGDRGGTGELFF
>TRBV6-5|TRBJ2-7
CASRHDRGAYEQYF
>TRBV6-1|TRBJ1-5
CASSTGALGNQPQHF
>TRBV28|TRBJ2-1
CASSSRNLACEQFF
>TRBV30|TRBJ2-2
CAWRGPKNTGELFF
>TRBV30|TRBJ2-5
CAWSLLAQETQYF
>TRBV6-5|TRBJ2-7
CASSTGGGQQYF
>TRBV19|TRBJ2-7
CASSIAGGPEQYF
>TRBV9|TRBJ1-3
CASSIGQGAGGNTIYF
>TRBV5-1|TRBJ1-1
CASRRETLNTEAFF
>TRBV19|TRBJ1-1
CASKSVTADNTEAFF
>TRBV19|TRBJ2-7
CASSIDAGGYAYEQYF
>TRBV6-6|TRBJ1-5
CASSLITDQPQHF